This TCR beta chain was observed in a study of T cell responses to AZD1222 COVID-19 vaccine. Study-wide findings and caveats: Clonal diversity may have been underestimated in mostly white British donors. A rise in Spike-specific TCR breadth and depth followed two AZD1222 doses. Only a handful of AZD1222 recipients, more than five in all, had baseline seropositivity. Repertoires were obtained solely post-peak T cell response.

Remarks on this clone: Antigen unknown.

Using immunoSEQ multiplex PCR, the repertoire was profiled, and TCRdb retains in-frame clones only, with some absent. The repertoire includes about 200,000 clones, around 94% of them detected once, and 3.6% sits in the top ten. Germline values: CDR1 LNHDA, CDR2 SQIVND (reference sequence). The V end lost 5 bases, the J end lost 0 bases, and 6 bases lay between the germline ends. The CDR3 is made up of 13 amino acids. This material consisted of peripheral blood, taken 28 days after the second dose of the MenACWY control vaccine. The clonotype comes from an adult who received the MenACWY meningococcal vaccine as a control. The chain has TRBV19 and TRBJ2-3; no firm D call. The CDR3 is CASSAISTDTQYF. The CDR3 DNA reads as TGTGCCAGTAGTGCAATTAGCACAGATACGCAGTATTTT.